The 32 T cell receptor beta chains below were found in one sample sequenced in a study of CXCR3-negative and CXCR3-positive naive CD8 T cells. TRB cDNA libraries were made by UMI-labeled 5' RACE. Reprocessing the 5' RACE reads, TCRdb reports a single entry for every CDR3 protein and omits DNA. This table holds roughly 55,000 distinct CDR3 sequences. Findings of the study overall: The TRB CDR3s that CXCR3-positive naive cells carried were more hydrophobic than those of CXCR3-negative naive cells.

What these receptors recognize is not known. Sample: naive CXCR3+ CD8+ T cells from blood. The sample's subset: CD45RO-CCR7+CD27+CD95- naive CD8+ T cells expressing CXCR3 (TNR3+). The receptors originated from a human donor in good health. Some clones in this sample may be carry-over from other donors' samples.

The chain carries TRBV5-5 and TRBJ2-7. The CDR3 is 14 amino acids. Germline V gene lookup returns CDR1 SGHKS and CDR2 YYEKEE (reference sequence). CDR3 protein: CASSLAGGTYEQYF. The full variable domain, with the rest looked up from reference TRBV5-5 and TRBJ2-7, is DAGVTQSPTHLIKTRGQQVTLRCSPISGHKSVSWYQQVLGQGPQFIFQYYEKEERGRGNFPDRFSARQFPNYSSELNVNALLLGDSALYLCASSLAGGTYEQYFGPGTRLTVT.

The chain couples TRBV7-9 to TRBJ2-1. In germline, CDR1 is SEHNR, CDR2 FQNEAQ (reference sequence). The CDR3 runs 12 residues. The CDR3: CASSLSYNEQFF.

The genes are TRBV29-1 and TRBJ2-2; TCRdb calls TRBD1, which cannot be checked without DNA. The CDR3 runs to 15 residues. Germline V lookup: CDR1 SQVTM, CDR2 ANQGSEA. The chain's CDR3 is CSVEEWNGGTGELFF.

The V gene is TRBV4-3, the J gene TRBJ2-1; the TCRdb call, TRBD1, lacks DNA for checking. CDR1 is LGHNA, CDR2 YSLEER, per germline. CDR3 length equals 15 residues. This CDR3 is CASSQEGDFYNEQFF.

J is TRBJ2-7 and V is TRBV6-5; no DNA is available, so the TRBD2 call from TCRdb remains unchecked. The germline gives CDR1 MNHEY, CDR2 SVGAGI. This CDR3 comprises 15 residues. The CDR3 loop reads CATEGGGDGFYEQYF.

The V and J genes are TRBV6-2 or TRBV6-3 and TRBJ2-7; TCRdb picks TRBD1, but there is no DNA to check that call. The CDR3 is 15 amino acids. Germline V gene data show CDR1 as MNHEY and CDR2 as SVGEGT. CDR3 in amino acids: CASSYGFEGAYEQYF.

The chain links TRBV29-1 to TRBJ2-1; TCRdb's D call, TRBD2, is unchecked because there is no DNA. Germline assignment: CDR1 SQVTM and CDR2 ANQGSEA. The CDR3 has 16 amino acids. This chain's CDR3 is CSVVRTSGPSYNEQFF.

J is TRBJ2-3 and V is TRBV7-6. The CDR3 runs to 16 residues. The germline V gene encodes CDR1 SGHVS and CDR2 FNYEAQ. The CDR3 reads CASSLAAERYTDTQYF.

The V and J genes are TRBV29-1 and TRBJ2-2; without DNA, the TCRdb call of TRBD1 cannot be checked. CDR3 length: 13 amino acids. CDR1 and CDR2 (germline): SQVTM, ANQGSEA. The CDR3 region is CSVDGGYTGELFF.

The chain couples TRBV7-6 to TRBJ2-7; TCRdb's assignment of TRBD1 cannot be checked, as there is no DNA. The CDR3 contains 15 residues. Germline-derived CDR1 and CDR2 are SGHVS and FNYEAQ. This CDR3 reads CASSYDLSNVYEQYF. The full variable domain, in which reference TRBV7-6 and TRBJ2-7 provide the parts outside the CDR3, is GAGVSQSPRYKVTKRGQDVALRCDPISGHVSLYWYRQALGQGPEFLTYFNYEAQQDKSGLPNDRFSAERPEGSISTLTIQRTEQRDSAMYRCASSYDLSNVYEQYFGPGTRLTVT.

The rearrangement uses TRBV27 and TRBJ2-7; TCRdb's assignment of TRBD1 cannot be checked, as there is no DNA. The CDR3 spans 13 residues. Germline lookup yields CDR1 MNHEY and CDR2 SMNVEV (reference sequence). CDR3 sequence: CASSSGGSYEQYF.

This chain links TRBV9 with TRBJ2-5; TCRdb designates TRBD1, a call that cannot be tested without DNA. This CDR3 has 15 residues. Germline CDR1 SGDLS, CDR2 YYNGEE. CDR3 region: CASSVGGGIEETQYF.

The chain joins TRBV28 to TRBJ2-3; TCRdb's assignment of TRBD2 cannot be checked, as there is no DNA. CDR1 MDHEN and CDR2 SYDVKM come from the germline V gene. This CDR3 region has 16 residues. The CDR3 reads CASSFGLAGSTDTQYF.

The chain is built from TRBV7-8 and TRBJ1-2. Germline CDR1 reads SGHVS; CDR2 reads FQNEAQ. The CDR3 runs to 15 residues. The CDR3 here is CASSLAGPANYGYTF.

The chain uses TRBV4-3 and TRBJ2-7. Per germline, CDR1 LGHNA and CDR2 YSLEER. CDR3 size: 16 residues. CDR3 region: CASSQDTLAASYEQYF.

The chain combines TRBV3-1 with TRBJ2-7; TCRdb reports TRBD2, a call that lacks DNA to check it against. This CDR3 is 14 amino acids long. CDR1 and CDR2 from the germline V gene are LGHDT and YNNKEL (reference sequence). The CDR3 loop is CASSQGAGGYEQYF.

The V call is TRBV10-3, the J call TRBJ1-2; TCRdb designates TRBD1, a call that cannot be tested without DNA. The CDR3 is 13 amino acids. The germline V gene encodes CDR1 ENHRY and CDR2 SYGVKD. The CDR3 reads CAISETTGDGYTF.

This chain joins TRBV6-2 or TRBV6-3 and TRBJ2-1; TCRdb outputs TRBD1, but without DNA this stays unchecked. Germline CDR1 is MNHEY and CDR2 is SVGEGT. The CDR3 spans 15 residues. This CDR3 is CASSYPTGVFNEQFF.

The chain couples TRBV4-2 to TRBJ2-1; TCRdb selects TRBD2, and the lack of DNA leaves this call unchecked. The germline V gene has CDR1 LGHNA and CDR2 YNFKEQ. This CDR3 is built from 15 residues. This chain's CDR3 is CASSPRTSGDNEQFF.

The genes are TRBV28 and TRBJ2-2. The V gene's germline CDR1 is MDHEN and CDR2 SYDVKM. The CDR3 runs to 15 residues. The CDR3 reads CASSLDLGNTGELFF.

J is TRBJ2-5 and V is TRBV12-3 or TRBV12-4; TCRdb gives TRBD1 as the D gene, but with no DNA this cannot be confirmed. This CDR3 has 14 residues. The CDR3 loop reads CASNPGTGFETQYF.

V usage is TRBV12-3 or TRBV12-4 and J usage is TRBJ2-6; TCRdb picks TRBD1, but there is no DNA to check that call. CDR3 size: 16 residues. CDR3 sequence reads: CASSESGDSGANVLTF.

The CDR3 loop reads CASSTAENTEAFF. The chain combines TRBV14 with TRBJ1-1. From germline, CDR1 is SGHDN and CDR2 FVKESK. The CDR3 runs to 13 residues.

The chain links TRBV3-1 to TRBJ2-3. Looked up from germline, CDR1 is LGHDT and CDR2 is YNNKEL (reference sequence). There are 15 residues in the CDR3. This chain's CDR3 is CASSHEAGRTDTQYF.

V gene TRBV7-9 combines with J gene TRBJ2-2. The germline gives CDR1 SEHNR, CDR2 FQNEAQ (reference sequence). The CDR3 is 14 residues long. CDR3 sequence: CASSPTENTGELFF.

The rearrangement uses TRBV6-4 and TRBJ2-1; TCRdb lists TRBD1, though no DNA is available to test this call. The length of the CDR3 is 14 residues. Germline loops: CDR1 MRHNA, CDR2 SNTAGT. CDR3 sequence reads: CASSDLSTGAEQFF.

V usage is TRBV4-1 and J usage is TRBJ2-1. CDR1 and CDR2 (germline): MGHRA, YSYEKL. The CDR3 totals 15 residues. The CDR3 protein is CASSHGLASYNKQFF.

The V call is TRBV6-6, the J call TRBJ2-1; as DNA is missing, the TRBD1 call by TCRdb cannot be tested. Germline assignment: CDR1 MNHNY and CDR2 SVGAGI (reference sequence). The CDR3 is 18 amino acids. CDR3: CASSLLGAGDHNYNEQFF.

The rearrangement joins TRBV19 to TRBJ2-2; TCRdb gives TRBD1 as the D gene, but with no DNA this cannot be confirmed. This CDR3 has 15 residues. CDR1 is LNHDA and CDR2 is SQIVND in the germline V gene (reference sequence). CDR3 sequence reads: CASSIATGSTGELFF.

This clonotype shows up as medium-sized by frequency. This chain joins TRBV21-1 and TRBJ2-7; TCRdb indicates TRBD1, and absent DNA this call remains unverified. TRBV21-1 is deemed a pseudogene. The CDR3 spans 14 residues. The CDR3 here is CASSRNPPGREQYF.

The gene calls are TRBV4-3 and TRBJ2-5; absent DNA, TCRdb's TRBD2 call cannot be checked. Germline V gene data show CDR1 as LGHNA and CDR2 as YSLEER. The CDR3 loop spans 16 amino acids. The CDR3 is CASSREFASSRQTQYF.

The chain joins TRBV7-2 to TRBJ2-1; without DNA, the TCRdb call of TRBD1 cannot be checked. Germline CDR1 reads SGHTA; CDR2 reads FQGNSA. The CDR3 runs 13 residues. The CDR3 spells CASSYPGHNEQFF.